These 2 T cell receptor beta chains originate from one sample sequenced in a study of technical replicates of blood from several donors. The protocol was immunoSEQ multiplex PCR, while the TCRdb copy is restricted to in-frame clones and leaves out a portion. The table lists 79,000 or so clones, around 90% of them singletons, with about 0.38% in the top ten. The sequenced sample consisted of T cells isolated from PBMCs. These receptors all stem from a human donor in good health.

The DNA for the CDR3 is TGTGCCATCAGTGAGTCCCGGGACTTGGCCGAGCAGTACTTC. Amino acids: CAISESRDLAEQYF. The J gene is TRBJ2-7, the V gene TRBV10-3, with D perhaps TRBD2 (6 bases). Germline V gene sequence: CDR1 ENHRY, CDR2 SYGVKD. V was cut by 0 bases and J by 6 bases, with 12 bases left in between. This CDR3 contains 14 residues.

The J gene is TRBJ1-1, the V gene TRBV5-1; 7 positions match TRBD1. CDR3 length: 13 amino acids. CDR1 is SGHRS and CDR2 is YFSETQ in the germline V gene. Losses at the gene ends were 4 bases for V and 4 bases for J; bases not matched to a gene: 4. CDR3 sequence reads: CASSGGQTTEAFF. In nucleotides, the CDR3 is TGCGCCAGCAGCGGGGGACAGACCACTGAAGCTTTCTTT.